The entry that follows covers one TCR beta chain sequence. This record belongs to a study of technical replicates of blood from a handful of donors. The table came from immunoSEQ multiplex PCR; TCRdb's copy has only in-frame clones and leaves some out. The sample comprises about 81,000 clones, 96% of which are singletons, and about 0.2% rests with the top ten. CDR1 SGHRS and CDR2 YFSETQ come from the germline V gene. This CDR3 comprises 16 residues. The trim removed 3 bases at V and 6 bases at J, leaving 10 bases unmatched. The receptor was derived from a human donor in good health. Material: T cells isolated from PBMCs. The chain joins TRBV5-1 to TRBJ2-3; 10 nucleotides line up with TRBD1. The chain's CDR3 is CASSSDRGLDLDTQYF. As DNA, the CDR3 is TGCGCCAGCAGCTCCGACAGGGGGCTTGACCTGGATACGCAGTATTTT.